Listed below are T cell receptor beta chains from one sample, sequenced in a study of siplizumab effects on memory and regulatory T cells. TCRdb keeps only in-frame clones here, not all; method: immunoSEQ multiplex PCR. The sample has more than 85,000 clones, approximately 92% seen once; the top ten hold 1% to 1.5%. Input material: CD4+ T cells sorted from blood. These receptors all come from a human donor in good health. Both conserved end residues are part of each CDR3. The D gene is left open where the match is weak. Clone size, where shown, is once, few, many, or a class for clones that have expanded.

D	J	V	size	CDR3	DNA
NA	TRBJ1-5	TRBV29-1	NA	CSVSRGENQPQHF	TGCAGCGTTTCCAGGGGTGAAAATCAGCCCCAGCATTTT
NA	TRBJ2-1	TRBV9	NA	CASSVLGSGLDEQFF	TGTGCCAGCAGCGTTCTGGGATCTGGTTTGGATGAGCAGTTCTTC
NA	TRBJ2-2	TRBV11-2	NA	CASSPLRATGELFF	TGTGCCAGCAGCCCCCTCAGGGCCACCGGGGAGCTGTTTTTT
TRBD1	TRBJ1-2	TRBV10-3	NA	CAISEPTTGGEGGYTF	TGTGCCATCAGTGAACCGACTACAGGGGGCGAAGGAGGCTACACCTTC
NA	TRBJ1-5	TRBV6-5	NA	CASSEVQPQHF	TGTGCCAGCAGTGAAGTCCAGCCCCAGCATTTT
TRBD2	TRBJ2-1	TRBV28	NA	CASSSPGLAVYNEQFF	TGTGCCAGCAGTTCACCGGGACTAGCGGTATACAATGAGCAGTTCTTC
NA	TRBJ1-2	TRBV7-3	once	CASSLKGGDYGYTF	TGTGCCAGCAGCTTAAAAGGGGGGGACTATGGCTACACCTTC
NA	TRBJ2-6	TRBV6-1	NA	CASTPSAGANVLTF	TGTGCCAGCACTCCCAGCGCTGGGGCCAACGTCCTGACTTTC
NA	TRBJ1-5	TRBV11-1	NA	CASSTQRDQPQHF	TGTGCCAGCAGCACCCAGAGAGACCAGCCCCAGCATTTT
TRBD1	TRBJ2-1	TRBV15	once	CATSRVRQGYNEQFF	TGTGCCACCAGCAGAGTCCGACAGGGCTACAATGAGCAGTTCTTC
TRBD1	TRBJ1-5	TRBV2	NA	CASEKDRDQPQHF	TGTGCCAGCGAAAAGGACAGGGATCAGCCCCAGCATTTT
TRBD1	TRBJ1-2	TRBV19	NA	CASHTPGQGNYGYTF	TGTGCCAGCCACACTCCGGGACAGGGGAACTATGGCTACACCTTC
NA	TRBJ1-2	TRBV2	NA	CASSYREANYGYTF	TGTGCCAGCAGTTACCGGGAAGCTAACTATGGCTACACCTTC
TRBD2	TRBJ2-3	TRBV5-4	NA	CASSLLAGGDTQYF	TGTGCCAGCAGCTTGTTAGCGGGGGGGGATACTCAGTATTTT
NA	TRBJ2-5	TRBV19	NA	CASSIVSGRETQYF	TGTGCCAGTAGTATAGTATCAGGTCGGGAGACCCAGTACTTC
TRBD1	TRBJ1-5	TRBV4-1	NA	CASSQAAGGYSNQPQHF	TGCGCCAGCAGCCAAGCGGCAGGGGGGTATAGCAATCAGCCCCAGCATTTT
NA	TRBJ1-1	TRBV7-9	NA	CASSLEAQGAFF	TGTGCCAGCAGCTTAGAGGCACAGGGAGCTTTCTTT
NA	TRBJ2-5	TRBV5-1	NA	CASSQGGRETQYF	TGCGCCAGCAGCCAAGGGGGGCGAGAGACCCAGTACTTC
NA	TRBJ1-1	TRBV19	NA	CASSIGYSRTVNTEAFF	TGTGCCAGTAGTATAGGCTATTCCAGGACAGTGAACACTGAAGCTTTCTTT
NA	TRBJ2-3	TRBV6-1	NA	CASSHGASETDTQYF	TGTGCCAGCAGTCACGGAGCCTCTGAGACAGATACGCAGTATTTT
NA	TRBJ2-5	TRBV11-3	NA	CASSLGTAGTQYF	TGTGCCAGCAGCTTAGGAACGGCAGGGACCCAGTACTTC
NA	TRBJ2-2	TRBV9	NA	CASSVGGYTGELFF	TGTGCCAGCAGCGTTGGGGGGTACACCGGGGAGCTGTTTTTT
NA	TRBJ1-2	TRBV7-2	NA	CASSSRRHYGYTF	TGTGCCAGCAGCTCACGGAGACACTATGGCTACACCTTC
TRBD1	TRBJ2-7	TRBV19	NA	CASSTRTGGSNEQYF	TGTGCCAGTAGCACCCGGACAGGGGGTTCAAACGAGCAGTACTTC
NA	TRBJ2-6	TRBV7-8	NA	CASSLGTAGSGANVLTF	TGTGCCAGCAGCTTAGGGACGGCTGGCTCTGGGGCCAACGTCCTGACTTTC
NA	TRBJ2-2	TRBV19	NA	CASTKVENTGELFF	TGTGCCAGTACCAAGGTCGAGAACACCGGGGAGCTGTTTTTT
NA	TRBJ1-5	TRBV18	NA	CATASSVNQPQHF	TGTGCCACTGCGTCCTCGGTCAATCAGCCCCAGCATTTT
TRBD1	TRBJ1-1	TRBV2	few	CASNSRGRIAEAFF	TGTGCCAGCAATTCTAGGGGGCGGATAGCTGAAGCTTTCTTT
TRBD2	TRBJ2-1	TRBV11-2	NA	CASSLDFIGAGGYNEQFF	TGTGCCAGCAGCTTAGATTTCATAGGAGCGGGGGGTTACAATGAGCAGTTCTTC
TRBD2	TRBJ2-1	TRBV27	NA	CASSGAGAEAFYNEQFF	TGTGCCAGCTCAGGCGCGGGAGCAGAGGCCTTCTACAATGAGCAGTTCTTC
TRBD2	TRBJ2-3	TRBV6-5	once	CASGRGFSTDTQYF	TGTGCCAGCGGGAGGGGTTTTAGCACAGATACGCAGTATTTT
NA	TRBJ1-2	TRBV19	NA	CASSIDAGRRDYGYTF	TGTGCCAGTAGTATAGATGCGGGACGTCGGGACTATGGCTACACCTTC
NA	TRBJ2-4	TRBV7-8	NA	CASSFGRAKNIQYF	TGTGCCAGCAGCTTCGGCAGGGCCAAAAACATTCAGTACTTC
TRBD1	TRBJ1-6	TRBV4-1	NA	CASSLGTDGDSPLHF	TGCGCCAGCAGCCTCGGGACAGATGGGGATTCACCCCTCCACTTT
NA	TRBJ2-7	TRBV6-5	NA	CASSQGGEQYF	TGTGCCAGCAGTCAGGGGGGCGAGCAGTACTTC
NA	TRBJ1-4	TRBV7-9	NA	CASRSRGSTNEKLFF	TGTGCCAGCAGGAGTAGGGGTTCGACTAATGAAAAACTGTTTTTT
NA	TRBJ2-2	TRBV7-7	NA	CASSLGTAFTGELFF	TGTGCTAGCAGCTTAGGCACAGCCTTCACCGGGGAGCTGTTTTTT
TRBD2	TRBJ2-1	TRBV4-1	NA	CASSHRGQRGVLNNEQFF	TGCGCCAGCAGCCACCGGGGCCAGCGGGGGGTCTTGAACAATGAGCAGTTCTTC
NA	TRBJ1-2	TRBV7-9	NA	CASSLGQGKNYGYTF	TGTGCCAGCAGCCTGGGGCAGGGGAAAAACTATGGCTACACCTTC
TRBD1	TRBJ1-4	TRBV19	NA	CASSRQGGEKLFF	TGTGCCAGTAGTCGACAGGGTGGTGAAAAACTGTTTTTT